This entry describes one T cell receptor beta chain. The sample originates from a study of neoadjuvant anti-PD-1 for oral cavity cancer. Study overall: Non-progressing patients received a fourth nivolumab dose near day 43, then surgery on days 50-56.

Trimming cost V 4 bases and J 2 bases; bases outside gene matches: 7. The CDR3 has 16 residues. In germline, CDR1 is MNHEY, CDR2 SVGAGI. Sequenced by immunoSEQ multiplex PCR; TCRdb stores in-frame clones only, minus some. This sample has roughly 12,000 clones, with less than 70% found just once. This clonotype was sampled from a person between 40 and 85 years old with oral cavity squamous cell carcinoma. This sample comprised tumor tissue, obtained before nivolumab (anti-PD-1) treatment. The chain joins TRBV6-5 to TRBJ2-2, with TRBD2 matching 7 bases. The chain's CDR3 is CASSSSGGPNTGELFF. The DNA for the CDR3 is TGTGCCAGCAGTTCCTCGGGGGGACCCAACACCGGGGAGCTGTTTTTT.